This T cell receptor beta chain comes out of a study of shared clonotypes between healthy human individuals. General study results and limits: On the whole, naive subsets had larger estimated richness than memory subsets had. For naive CD4 cells, around 5% of clonotypes were shared across several donors.

Germline CDR1 and CDR2: SGHRS and YFSETQ. Trimming removed 7 bases from V and 4 bases from J; junction bases left unmatched: 15. The CDR3 length is 17 residues. Over several immunoSEQ plates, each subset's genomic DNA was distributed in even portions. The assay was immunoSEQ multiplex PCR, and TCRdb's table has in-frame clones only and misses some. This table has about 1,500,000 clones, approximately 96% appearing once. Donors were Caucasian adults residing in Nashville, Tennessee, USA. With respect to this clone: As yet, its antigen is unknown.

The chain combines TRBV5-1 with TRBJ2-1; 9 nucleotides align to TRBD2. Source material: naive CD4+ T cells sorted from blood. Specified subset: CD45RA+ positively selected. This clonotype was obtained from a man between 25 and 39 years old in good health. The CDR3 DNA sequence: TGCGCCAGCTCCCTGGCGGGAGGGCAGGTGGGGTACAATGAGCAGTTCTTC. This encodes CASSLAGGQVGYNEQFF. Looking up the rest from reference TRBV5-1 and TRBJ2-1 gives the full variable domain: KAGVTQTPRYLIKTRGQQVTLSCSPISGHRSVSWYQQTPGQGLQFLFEYFSETQRNKGNFPGRFSGRQFSNSRSEMNVSTLELGDSALYLCASSLAGGQVGYNEQFFGPGTRLTVL.